Listed below are T cell receptor beta chains from one sample, sequenced in a study of T cells in Graves' hyperthyroidism and ophthalmopathy. Each CDR3 protein gets one entry after TCRdb re-called the multiplex PCR reads with MiXCR. Seen here are over 450,000 distinct CDR3 sequences, 15% to 20% observed once, and the top ten hold roughly 15%. The sequenced sample was blood. The source of these receptors is a woman under 30 with Graves' ophthalmopathy. Each CDR3 is given with its conserved first and last residue. Each record gives: clone size, V gene, D gene, J gene, CDR3 protein, CDR3 DNA. D genes are given only for firm matches. Not every row has a clone size; where given, it reads once, few, many or a size class.

many	TRBV6-2/TRBV6-3	-	TRBJ2-3	CASSYDRPQPRTDTQYF	TGTGCCAGCAGTTACGATCGTCCTCAACCCCGCACAGATACGCAGTATTTT
-	TRBV28	TRBD1	TRBJ2-5	CASSPRTGGEETQYF	TGTGCCAGCAGTCCTCGGACAGGGGGCGAAGAGACCCAGTACTTC
many	TRBV2	TRBD1	TRBJ2-6	CASRGQGAEGANVLTF	TGTGCCAGTCGAGGCCAGGGGGCGGAAGGGGCCAACGTCCTGACTTTC
-	TRBV28	TRBD2	TRBJ2-7	CASSRTSGGTYEQYF	TGTGCCAGCAGCCGTACTAGCGGGGGTACCTACGAGCAGTACTTC
many	TRBV6-2/TRBV6-3	-	TRBJ1-1	CASSFVTGETEAFF	TGTGCCAGCAGTTTCGTGACGGGAGAGACTGAAGCTTTCTTT
-	TRBV19	-	TRBJ1-5	CASSLGLTGGPQHF	TGTGCCAGTAGTTTAGGTCTAACAGGAGGGCCCCAGCATTTT
few	TRBV5-1	TRBD1	TRBJ1-4	CASSYWTGANEKLFF	TGCGCCAGCAGCTACTGGACAGGGGCGAATGAAAAACTGTTTTTT
few	TRBV6-1	TRBD1	TRBJ1-2	CAGQRTGGYGYTF	TGTGCCGGGCAGAGGACAGGGGGTTATGGCTACACCTTC
few	TRBV7-8	TRBD1	TRBJ2-1	CASSYDRAEANEQFF	TGTGCCAGCAGCTACGACAGGGCGGAGGCCAATGAGCAGTTCTTC
many	TRBV27	-	TRBJ2-7	CASSLRESSYEQYF	TGTGCCAGCAGTCTAAGGGAGTCCTCCTACGAGCAGTACTTC
few	TRBV12-3/TRBV12-4	TRBD2	TRBJ2-2	CASVLAGGGELFF	TGTGCCAGCGTACTAGCGGGGGGTGGGGAGCTGTTTTTT
-	TRBV18	TRBD1	TRBJ2-7	CASSQSGQVLNEQYF	TGTGCCAGCTCACAATCGGGACAGGTGCTGAACGAGCAGTACTTC
-	TRBV28	TRBD1	TRBJ1-4	CASSSSPDRGSEKLFF	TGTGCCAGCAGTTCCTCCCCCGACAGGGGGAGTGAAAAACTGTTTTTT
many	TRBV28	TRBD2	TRBJ2-7	CASSSPGLAGSYEQYF	TGTGCCAGCAGTTCCCCGGGACTAGCGGGATCCTACGAGCAGTACTTC
many	TRBV6-1	TRBD1	TRBJ1-5	CASFDRETNSRNQPQHF	TGTGCCAGCTTCGACAGGGAAACTAATAGTCGCAATCAGCCCCAGCATTTT
many	TRBV30	-	TRBJ1-2	CAWSARLGYTF	TGTGCCTGGAGTGCCAGGCTAGGCTACACCTTC
many	TRBV20-1	TRBD1	TRBJ1-2	CSAPADRAIRGYTF	TGCAGTGCCCCGGCAGACAGGGCGATCCGTGGCTACACCTTC
few	TRBV6-2/TRBV6-3	-	TRBJ1-1	CASSYSTLTEAFF	TGTGCCAGCAGTTACTCGACTTTGACTGAAGCTTTCTTT
many	TRBV7-2	TRBD2	TRBJ2-7	CASSLAGGSYEQYF	TGTGCCAGCAGTTTAGCGGGGGGGTCCTACGAGCAGTACTTC
-	TRBV7-6	TRBD1	TRBJ2-2	CASSGQGTFTGELFF	TGTGCCAGCAGCGGACAGGGGACCTTCACCGGGGAGCTGTTTTTT
many	TRBV27	TRBD1	TRBJ2-1	CASSSDRAISYNEQFF	TGTGCCAGCAGTTCCGACAGGGCTATCTCCTACAATGAGCAGTTCTTC
-	TRBV20-1	-	TRBJ2-7	CSARVDGSRSYEQYF	TGCAGTGCTAGAGTGGACGGATCCCGTTCCTACGAGCAGTACTTC
many	TRBV7-9	TRBD2	TRBJ2-7	CASKLAETYEQYF	TGTGCCAGCAAACTAGCGGAGACCTACGAGCAGTACTTC
few	TRBV5-1	-	TRBJ2-2	CASSIDAPGELFF	TGCGCCAGCAGCATTGATGCCCCCGGGGAGCTGTTTTTT
many	TRBV7-9	-	TRBJ2-3	CASSLSGHTDTQYF	TGTGCCAGCAGCTTATCCGGTCACACAGATACGCAGTATTTT
-	TRBV4-1	-	TRBJ2-3	CASSQVGQKTTDTQYF	TGCGCCAGCAGCCAAGTTGGGCAGAAAACCACAGATACGCAGTATTTT
-	TRBV29-1	-	TRBJ1-2	CSVVIRNEGYTF	TGCAGCGTTGTGATTAGGAACGAGGGCTACACCTTC